These 30 T cell receptor beta chains share one sample of origin, sequenced in a study of T cell responses to AZD1222 COVID-19 vaccine. The method was immunoSEQ multiplex PCR; TCRdb's version includes in-frame clones alone and lacks a portion of them. The data show about 100,000 clones, around 90% seen once. The sequences come from peripheral blood, collected on day 0 of AZD1222 vaccination. The receptors shown here come from an adult in good health.

The chain joins TRBV10-3 to TRBJ1-4; D might be TRBD1 (6 bases). V was shortened by 6 bases and J by 5 bases, with 16 bases between the two germline ends. CDR3 length: 15 amino acids. The germline V gene has CDR1 ENHRY and CDR2 SYGVKD. The CDR3 DNA is TGTGCCATCAGCCCCGGACAGACGATAAATGAAAAACTGTTTTTT. It yields the protein CAISPGQTINEKLFF.

CDR3 in amino acids: CASRYNRQGGDTEAFF. The CDR3 nucleotides read TGTGCCAGCAGATACAATCGACAGGGAGGAGACACTGAAGCTTTCTTT. The gene calls are TRBV6-2 or TRBV6-3 and TRBJ1-1; TRBD1 agrees at 7 bases. The CDR3 contains 16 residues. V dropped 6 bases and J dropped 3; count of bases not matched to a gene: 13. Germline CDR1 is MNHEY and CDR2 is SVGEGT.

Written as DNA, the CDR3 is TGTGCCAGCAGCTCCGCAGCCTATGGCTACACCTTC. Protein sequence: CASSSAAYGYTF. The chain joins TRBV7-9 to TRBJ1-2; D remains unclear. The CDR3 has 12 residues. Germline V gene lookup returns CDR1 SEHNR and CDR2 FQNEAQ (reference sequence). Trimming pared 4 bases from V and 4 bases from J, leaving 7 bases between.

The V call is TRBV3-1 (or the pseudogene TRBV3-2), the J call TRBJ1-1; D gene ambiguous. Germline assignment: CDR1 LGHDT and CDR2 YNNKEL (reference sequence). The CDR3 consists of 13 residues. The V and J ends lost 5 bases and 4 bases respectively, with 11 bases between them. The CDR3 DNA reads TGTGCCAGCAGCTCTGGTGGCAGCACTGAAGCTTTCTTT. It translates to CASSSGGSTEAFF.

The chain carries TRBV28 and TRBJ2-1; D could derive from TRBD1 or TRBD2 (6 bases each). This CDR3 spans 14 amino acids. CDR1 MDHEN and CDR2 SYDVKM come from the germline V gene. The V end lost 6 bases, the J end lost 7 bases, and 16 bases lay between the germline ends. CDR3 DNA: TGTGCCAGCAGGGCCACCGGGGGCGGGAATGAGCAGTTCTTC. This codes for CASRATGGGNEQFF.

This clone appeared once. CDR3 in amino acids: CASSWGGPMNTGELFF. The CDR3 nucleotides read TGTGCCAGCAGTTGGGGGGGCCCTATGAACACCGGGGAGCTGTTTTTT. This chain joins TRBV2 and TRBJ2-2; possible D gene TRBD2, 7 bases. The CDR3 runs 16 residues. The V gene lost 5 bases and the J gene lost 1 base, with 14 bases spanning the gap. Germline CDR1 and CDR2: SNHLY and FYNNEI.

The chain joins TRBV9 to TRBJ2-5, with TRBD2 identical over 11 bases. The CDR3 contains 16 residues. Trimming took 0 bases from V and 0 from J; bases not matched to a gene: 1. Looked up from germline, CDR1 is SGDLS and CDR2 is YYNGEE. This CDR3 is CASSVGLAGNQETQYF. CDR3 nucleotide sequence: TGTGCCAGCAGCGTAGGACTAGCGGGGAACCAAGAGACCCAGTACTTC.

The rearrangement uses TRBV30 and TRBJ1-5; unclear D gene. V shed 5 bases and J shed 2 bases, with 10 bases lying between them. Germline CDR1 GTSNPN, CDR2 SVGIG (reference sequence). CDR3 size: 13 residues. The CDR3 is CAWDTRGNQPQHF. The CDR3 nucleotides are TGTGCCTGGGACACGAGGGGCAATCAGCCCCAGCATTTT.

In its sample, this clone was seen once. The chain combines TRBV28 with TRBJ1-5; D is unresolved. The length of the CDR3 is 14 residues. Germline V gene lookup returns CDR1 MDHEN and CDR2 SYDVKM. Trimming cost V 4 bases and J 0 bases, with 7 bases left between them. CDR3 amino acids: CASSSGVSNQPQHF. In nucleotides, the CDR3 is TGTGCCAGCAGTTCCGGGGTTAGCAATCAGCCCCAGCATTTT.

The chain uses TRBV3-1 (or the pseudogene TRBV3-2) and TRBJ1-6; TRBD1 is a possible D gene (5 bases). Germline CDR1 and CDR2: LGHDT and YNNKEL (reference sequence). V was pared by 1 base and J by 0 bases, with 28 bases between. There are 23 residues in the CDR3. In DNA form, the CDR3 reads TGTGCCAGCAGCCAAGGGAGGGACGAAGGGGACGCTCAACAAGACTCCTATAATTCACCCCTCCACTTT. Translation gives CASSQGRDEGDAQQDSYNSPLHF.

This clone was seen a single time. The chain is built from TRBV20-1 and TRBJ1-5, with unresolved D. The germline V and J ends were trimmed by 3 bases and 0 bases, with 9 bases remaining between them. Germline V CDR1 and CDR2: DFQATT, SNEGSKA (reference sequence). The CDR3 sequence is 14 residues long. The CDR3 DNA is TGCAGTGCTAGTAGAGGGCGTAGCAATCAGCCCCAGCATTTT. This translates into CSASRGRSNQPQHF.

This sequence joins TRBV5-1 and TRBJ2-1; 13 positions match TRBD2. The ends lost 4 bases at V and 4 bases at J; junction bases unmatched: 5. CDR1 and CDR2 from the germline V gene are SGHRS and YFSETQ. The CDR3 consists of 16 residues. CDR3 residues: CASSLTSGGLYNEQFF. CDR3 DNA: TGCGCCAGCAGCCTGACTAGCGGGGGGTTGTACAATGAGCAGTTCTTC. Based on the CDR3 plus reference TRBV5-1 and TRBJ2-1, the full variable domain is KAGVTQTPRYLIKTRGQQVTLSCSPISGHRSVSWYQQTPGQGLQFLFEYFSETQRNKGNFPGRFSGRQFSNSRSEMNVSTLELGDSALYLCASSLTSGGLYNEQFFGPGTRLTVL.

The sample holds a few counts of this clone. V and J are TRBV7-2 and TRBJ2-5; 12 nucleotides align to TRBD2. CDR3 length: 15 amino acids. V gave up 5 bases and J gave up 5 bases; unmatched junction bases: 6. Germline loops: CDR1 SGHTA, CDR2 FQGNSA. In DNA, the CDR3 is TGTGCCAGCAGCGCCCTAGCGGGGGGGCGGGAGACCCAGTACTTC. Translated, it gives CASSALAGGRETQYF.

This clone came up once. V gene TRBV9 combines with J gene TRBJ1-2; D ambiguous. The length of the CDR3 is 13 residues. The germline V and J ends were trimmed by 4 bases and 3 bases, with 10 bases remaining between them. Germline V gene data show CDR1 as SGDLS and CDR2 as YYNGEE. CDR3 amino acids: CASSPRTDYGYTF. The DNA of the CDR3 is TGTGCCAGCAGCCCCAGGACGGACTATGGCTACACCTTC.

The chain uses TRBV28 and TRBJ1-1, with no clear D. Trimming took off 5 bases at V and 9 bases at J, with 16 bases between the two ends. This CDR3 spans 13 amino acids. The germline gives CDR1 MDHEN, CDR2 SYDVKM. The CDR3 sequence: CASSQITVPKAFF. The CDR3 region has the DNA TGTGCCAGCAGTCAGATCACAGTTCCCAAAGCTTTCTTT.

This chain links TRBV5-1 with TRBJ1-1; D is ambiguous. The CDR3 totals 16 residues. Germline CDR1 reads SGHRS; CDR2 reads YFSETQ. Between the trimmed V and J ends, which lost 2 bases and 1 base, there was a span of 15 bases. CDR3 sequence reads: CASSFGVGGKNTEAFF. CDR3 DNA sequence: TGCGCCAGCAGCTTCGGGGTAGGAGGGAAGAACACTGAAGCTTTCTTT. The whole variable domain, filled in from reference TRBV5-1 and TRBJ1-1, reads KAGVTQTPRYLIKTRGQQVTLSCSPISGHRSVSWYQQTPGQGLQFLFEYFSETQRNKGNFPGRFSGRQFSNSRSEMNVSTLELGDSALYLCASSFGVGGKNTEAFFGQGTRLTVV.

The chain links TRBV24-1 to TRBJ1-2; weak D call: TRBD1 (6 bases). The CDR3 is 13 residues long. Trimming took 8 bases from V and 6 from J, leaving 15 bases between them. CDR1 and CDR2 (germline): KGHDR, SFDVKD. The CDR3 sequence: CATNIQGSHGYTF. In nucleotides, the CDR3 is TGTGCCACCAACATACAGGGTAGTCATGGCTACACCTTC.

The chain joins TRBV27 to TRBJ1-1, with D possibly TRBD1 on 6 matching bases. The germline gives CDR1 MNHEY, CDR2 SMNVEV (reference sequence). This CDR3 has 15 amino acids. The germline V and J ends were trimmed by 2 bases and 4 bases, with 14 bases remaining between them. The CDR3 protein is CASSLIRGTSTEAFF. The CDR3 DNA is TGTGCCAGCAGTTTAATTAGGGGGACCTCCACTGAAGCTTTCTTT.

V and J are TRBV5-1 and TRBJ1-2; possibly TRBD1 for D (5 bases). The CDR3 totals 15 residues. Deletions cut 0 bases from V and 7 bases from J, with 16 bases between. Germline CDR1 SGHRS, CDR2 YFSETQ. The CDR3 sequence: CASSLGPTGPSGYTF. The DNA for the CDR3 is TGCGCCAGCAGCTTGGGACCCACGGGACCTAGTGGCTACACCTTC. Together with reference TRBV5-1 and TRBJ1-2, the CDR3 gives the full variable domain: KAGVTQTPRYLIKTRGQQVTLSCSPISGHRSVSWYQQTPGQGLQFLFEYFSETQRNKGNFPGRFSGRQFSNSRSEMNVSTLELGDSALYLCASSLGPTGPSGYTFGSGTRLTVV.

The chain is built from TRBV3-1 (or the pseudogene TRBV3-2) and TRBJ1-2; 7 positions match TRBD1. Trimming removed 3 bases from V and 10 bases from J; junction bases left unmatched: 8. CDR1 and CDR2 (germline): LGHDT, YNNKEL (reference sequence). This CDR3 has 13 amino acids. The CDR3 loop reads CASSQDHRGTYTF. In nucleotides, the CDR3 is TGTGCCAGCAGCCAGGACCACAGGGGTACCTACACCTTC.

This chain links TRBV11-1 with TRBJ2-7, with 7 bases that match TRBD2. The CDR3 contains 14 residues. In germline, CDR1 is SGHAT, CDR2 FQDESV (reference sequence). Losses at the gene ends were 5 bases for V and 3 bases for J; bases not matched to a gene: 7. The CDR3, as DNA: TGTGCCAGCAGCCCCGGGACTACCATCTACGAGCAGTACTTC. Its protein is CASSPGTTIYEQYF.

The chain combines TRBV5-4 with TRBJ1-2; D perhaps matches TRBD1 (5 bases). From germline, CDR1 is SGHNT and CDR2 YYREEE (reference sequence). With 0 bases removed from V and 1 base from J, the gap between germline ends came to 13 bases. The CDR3 loop spans 16 amino acids. The CDR3 region is CASSLELNRGNYGYTF. The CDR3 DNA reads as TGTGCCAGCAGCTTGGAGTTGAATAGGGGTAACTATGGCTACACCTTC. Full variable domain (missing parts from reference TRBV5-4 and TRBJ1-2): ETGVTQSPTHLIKTRGQQVTLRCSSQSGHNTVSWYQQALGQGPQFIFQYYREEENGRGNFPPRFSGLQFPNYSSELNVNALELDDSALYLCASSLELNRGNYGYTFGSGTRLTVV.

This clone came up a few times. The chain has TRBV29-1 and TRBJ2-7, with 11 bases that match TRBD2. Unmatched junction bases numbered 3, after V lost 6 bases and J lost 5 bases. The CDR3 extends over 12 amino acids. Germline assignment: CDR1 SQVTM and CDR2 ANQGSEA. As DNA, the CDR3 is TGCAGCGTCGGGACTAGCGGTAACGAGCAGTACTTC. This encodes CSVGTSGNEQYF.

The J gene is TRBJ2-2, the V gene TRBV2; 9 nucleotides line up with TRBD1. The CDR3 runs 14 residues. J lost 9 bases, V lost 6 bases, and 8 bases had no gene match. From germline, CDR1 is SNHLY and CDR2 FYNNEI. CDR3 bases: TGTGCCAGCAGCCGGGACAGGGATTCACGGGAGCTGTTTTTT. It is translated as CASSRDRDSRELFF.

This chain joins TRBV5-4 and TRBJ2-1, with no clear D. CDR3 length equals 16 residues. Germline CDR1 SGHNT, CDR2 YYREEE (reference sequence). Trimming cost V 0 bases and J 0 bases, with 10 bases left between them. Here the CDR3 DNA reads TGTGCCAGCAGCTTGGAGGTGGCTAGCTCCTACAATGAGCAGTTCTTC. Amino acids: CASSLEVASSYNEQFF.

The chain has TRBV2 and TRBJ1-4, with TRBD1 matching over 9 bases. The germline V gene encodes CDR1 SNHLY and CDR2 FYNNEI. CDR3 length: 14 residues. The V and J ends lost 6 bases and 8 bases, in that order; junction bases with no gene match: 7. CDR3 in amino acids: CASSPWTGAEKLFF. The CDR3 DNA sequence: TGTGCCAGCAGCCCATGGACAGGGGCCGAAAAACTGTTTTTT.

Written as DNA, the CDR3 is TGTGCCAGCAGCGTAGAGCGTCAAGGGTATAGCTACACCTTC. Its translation is CASSVERQGYSYTF. The V gene is TRBV9, the J gene TRBJ1-2; D is unresolved. V dropped 0 bases and J dropped 9 bases, with 15 bases sitting between them. Germline lookup yields CDR1 SGDLS and CDR2 YYNGEE. The CDR3 is 14 amino acids.

The chain employs TRBV2 and TRBJ2-7; 7 bases align to TRBD1. This CDR3 has 14 residues. V dropped 8 bases and J dropped 0; count of bases not matched to a gene: 7. Per germline, CDR1 SNHLY and CDR2 FYNNEI. DNA of the CDR3: TGTGCCAGCGGAACAGGGGTCATCTCCTACGAGCAGTACTTC. Translating gives CASGTGVISYEQYF.

The genes are TRBV27 and TRBJ2-1; 9 nucleotides align to TRBD2. J lost 4 bases, V lost 3 bases, and 4 bases had no gene match. CDR3 length: 15 residues. Germline-derived CDR1 and CDR2 are MNHEY and SMNVEV (reference sequence). The CDR3 nucleotides read TGTGCCAGCAGTTTCGTGACTAGCGGATACAATGAGCAGTTCTTC. Amino acids: CASSFVTSGYNEQFF.

The V and J genes are TRBV7-8 and TRBJ1-2; possibly TRBD1 for D (6 bases). CDR1 SGHVS and CDR2 FQNEAQ come from the germline V gene. Trimming removed 6 bases at V and 8 bases at J, with 25 bases between. The CDR3 is made up of 16 amino acids. The CDR3 region is CASSSRRPLIRGGYTF. The DNA for the CDR3 is TGTGCCAGCAGTTCTCGGCGGCCCTTAATTAGGGGGGGCTACACCTTC.